Listed below are T cell receptor beta chains from one sample, sequenced in a study of blood T cell repertoires in COVID-19. Libraries were prepared by immunoSEQ multiplex PCR; TCRdb keeps only in-frame clonotypes and omits some of them. This table holds 80,000 to 100,000 clones, approximately 90% found once. Sequences were obtained from peripheral blood. Receptors were obtained from a human donor with active COVID-19. The donor label of this sample is uncertain. CDR3s include the opening cysteine and the closing phenylalanine or tryptophan.

v_gene,CDR3aa
TRBV2,CASSTDYNEQFF
TRBV21-1,CASSNLQGVADTQYF
TRBV20-1,CSASITGPLSTDTQYF
TRBV7-8,CASSLDRARGPDQPQHF
TRBV9,CASRQMNTEAFF
TRBV28,CASSFLEAPYEQYF
TRBV5-4,CASSFNGGAQETQYF
TRBV11-2,CASSLGRGGLNEQFF
TRBV14,CASSRLLDTDTQYF
TRBV6-2/TRBV6-3,CASSYAPDRVETQYF
TRBV21-1,CASSKPQTGDGNTIYF
TRBV6-5,CASSQLFGGYEQYF
TRBV7-8,CASSLLRLTGGPGNTIYF
TRBV7-8,CASSLSAQGNGYTF
TRBV28,CASSLWLGVGQTPGKENSPLHF
TRBV24-1,CATSDRAPGKPHEKLFF
TRBV7-8,CASSGFRGNTEAFF
TRBV5-1,CASSLLPGPNYGYTF
TRBV7-2,CASSSLRGPYEQYF
TRBV6-2/TRBV6-3,CASSYTEQEISPQHF
TRBV7-3,CASSLSTGVSTGELFF
TRBV6-4,CASSSWDRGDNQPQHF
TRBV6-5,CASRVGEAEAFF
TRBV12-5,CASGFSSHEAFPGELFF
TRBV5-6,CASSPEGASGANVLTF
TRBV6-1,CASSEARIGYTF
TRBV14,CASSPRQGLITEAFF
TRBV3-1/TRBV3-2,CASSQVVQTYEQYF
TRBV5-5,CASSLGQVSEKLFF
TRBV28,CASSLGNRADTQYF
TRBV19,CASSRQSEVYGYTF
TRBV19,CASSIYRNTEAFF
TRBV7-6,CASSGRLAGDTGELFF
TRBV6-5,CASRSRTGDAYEQYF
TRBV10-2,CASSSGQEGSGYTF
TRBV5-6,CASTQSNQPQHF
TRBV6-1,CASSEQKGNSPLHF
TRBV6-6,CASIGGEKLFF
TRBV24-1,CATSDSDRPAQYF
TRBV24-1,CATSDLKGTGSDTQYF
TRBV7-3,CASSPRVSGVGETQYF